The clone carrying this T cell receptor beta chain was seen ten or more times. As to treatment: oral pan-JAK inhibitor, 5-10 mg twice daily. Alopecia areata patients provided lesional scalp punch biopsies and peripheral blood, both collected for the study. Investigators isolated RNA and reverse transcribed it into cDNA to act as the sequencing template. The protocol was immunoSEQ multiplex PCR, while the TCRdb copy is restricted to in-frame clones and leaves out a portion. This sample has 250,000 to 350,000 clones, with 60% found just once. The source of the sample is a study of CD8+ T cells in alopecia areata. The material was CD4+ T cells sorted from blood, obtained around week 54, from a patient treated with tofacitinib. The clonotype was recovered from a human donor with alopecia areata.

The CDR3 nucleotides read TGTGCCAGCAGCAGACAGGGCGAGACCCAGTACTTC. It specifies CASSRQGETQYF. V gene TRBV7-9 combines with J gene TRBJ2-5, with 7 bases matching TRBD1. The CDR3 length is 12 residues. Germline V gene lookup returns CDR1 SEHNR and CDR2 FQNEAQ (reference sequence). Trimming removed 5 bases from V and 5 bases from J; junction bases left unmatched: 2.